The source of this T cell receptor beta chain is a study of post-analysis software for immune sequencing data. Study as a whole: Relapsing-remitting, secondary progressive and progressive-relapsing courses of multiple sclerosis were included. Study results and limitations: Controls had lower frequencies than patients of 4 or 5 TRBV segments, which included TRBV5-6, TRBV5-1 and TRBV20-1. When compared against controls, multiple sclerosis patients showed significantly lower normalized Chao1 diversity. With F measure, samples from one preparation batch clustered together strongly.

Details on this clonotype: Its matching antigen is unknown.

In germline, CDR1 is MNHEY, CDR2 SVGAGI. The length of the CDR3 is 14 residues. The germline V and J ends were trimmed by 2 bases and 6 bases, with 11 bases remaining between them. Unique molecular identifiers featured in each of the TCR beta cDNA libraries. Input amounts of roughly 0.85 to 10 million T cells were used. These gave around 500,000 cDNA molecules, so each molecule approximated one T cell. Via MiXCR, TCRdb re-called the PCR reads, giving one row per CDR3 protein. The sample holds about 770,000 distinct CDR3 sequences; around 46% are singletons and the top ten take 4.9%. The receptor comes from a girl aged 5 to 17 with multiple sclerosis. Sequencing was performed on blood. The J gene is TRBJ2-1, the V gene TRBV6-5, with a possible D match to TRBD1 (7 bases). In nucleotides, the CDR3 is TGTGCCAGCAGTTACGGAGGGGGCCGCAATGAGCAGTTCTTC. Translated, it gives CASSYGGGRNEQFF.